These 16 T cell receptor beta chains originate from one sample sequenced in a study of T-cell reconstitution after alpha-beta-depleted transplantation in children. Unique molecular identifiers were used to barcode this TCRbeta library. TCRdb processed the PCR reads anew with MiXCR; each CDR3 protein has one entry. The data show about 690,000 distinct CDR3 sequences, with roughly 15% seen just once and about 1.1% held by the top ten. Here the sequenced sample was PBMCs from the stem cell graft donor, taken from the stem cell graft. The receptors here all came from a human donor who donated a stem cell graft to a child with acute myeloid leukemia.

The J gene is TRBJ2-5, the V gene TRBV7-9; possible D gene TRBD2, 6 bases. The CDR3 loop spans 16 amino acids. V was clipped by 1 base and J by 3 bases, with 15 bases between them. Germline CDR1 and CDR2: SEHNR and FQNEAQ (reference sequence). The CDR3 loop reads CASSLVGFGSKETQYF. The DNA of the CDR3 is TGTGCCAGCAGCTTAGTGGGCTTCGGGAGCAAAGAGACCCAGTACTTC.

This clonotype was observed many times. The CDR3 DNA follows: TGCAGTGCTAGAGATTGGAAGACGGACTATAATTCACCCCTCCACTTT. This sequence encodes CSARDWKTDYNSPLHF. This sequence joins TRBV20-1 and TRBJ1-6, with D unclear. Germline CDR1 is DFQATT and CDR2 is SNEGSKA (reference sequence). V was cut by 0 bases and J by 3 bases, with 12 bases left in between. The length of the CDR3 is 16 residues.

There are a few counts of this clonotype. V gene TRBV4-1 combines with J gene TRBJ2-1; TRBD2 matches 9 bases. Germline V gene lookup returns CDR1 MGHRA and CDR2 YSYEKL. This CDR3 region has 15 residues. The J segment lost 9 bases and the V segment lost 1 base, leaving 7 bases of the junction unmatched. The CDR3 DNA follows: TGCGCCAGCAGCCAAGTCCCTAGCGGGGTACCTGAGCAGTTCTTC. Translated, it gives CASSQVPSGVPEQFF.

Many counts were recorded for this clonotype. The V call is TRBV20-1, the J call TRBJ1-6, with D tentatively TRBD1 (5 bases). Trimming cost V 0 bases and J 10 bases, with 13 bases left between them. Germline lookup yields CDR1 DFQATT and CDR2 SNEGSKA (reference sequence). The CDR3 totals 14 residues. CDR3 in DNA: TGCAGTGCTAGAGATCTGGGGGTTGAGTCACCCCTCCACTTT. Translating it yields CSARDLGVESPLHF.

In its sample, this clonotype was seen many times. The chain links TRBV5-6 to TRBJ2-7; perhaps TRBD2 as D (5 bases). This CDR3 is built from 15 residues. V lost 4 bases to trimming and J lost 2 bases, with 16 bases between them. Germline V gene sequence: CDR1 SGHDT, CDR2 YYEEEE. CDR3 region: CASSQASRGTYEQYV. Written as DNA, the CDR3 is TGTGCCAGCAGCCAGGCTAGCCGAGGGACCTACGAGCAGTACGTC.

The chain carries TRBV12-3 or TRBV12-4 and TRBJ1-1; TRBD1 matches at 8 bases. CDR3 length equals 12 residues. V dropped 10 bases and J dropped 4; count of bases not matched to a gene: 5. Here the CDR3 reads CATTDRATEAFF. The DNA for the CDR3 is TGTGCCACCACGGACAGGGCCACTGAAGCTTTCTTT.

This clonotype was detected many times. The CDR3 sequence: CASSLEGGEDTQYF. The DNA of the CDR3 is TGCGCCAGCAGCTTGGAAGGGGGGGAGGATACGCAGTATTTT. This chain connects TRBV5-1 to TRBJ2-3, with D maybe TRBD2 (7 bases). The V and J ends lost 0 bases and 6 bases respectively, with 11 bases between them. Germline V gene data show CDR1 as SGHRS and CDR2 as YFSETQ. The CDR3 sequence is 14 residues long. The full variable domain, its missing parts supplied by reference TRBV5-1 and TRBJ2-3, is KAGVTQTPRYLIKTRGQQVTLSCSPISGHRSVSWYQQTPGQGLQFLFEYFSETQRNKGNFPGRFSGRQFSNSRSEMNVSTLELGDSALYLCASSLEGGEDTQYFGPGTRLTVL.

This clonotype showed up many times. V gene TRBV20-1 combines with J gene TRBJ1-3; D uncertain. The germline V and J ends were trimmed by 5 bases and 2 bases, with 4 bases remaining between them. This CDR3 comprises 11 residues. Germline CDR1 reads DFQATT; CDR2 reads SNEGSKA (reference sequence). As DNA, the CDR3 is TGCAGTGCTTCTGCTGGAAACACCATATATTTT. This sequence encodes CSASAGNTIYF.

This chain links TRBV6-1 with TRBJ2-6; maybe TRBD2 (6 bases). Germline V lookup: CDR1 MNHNS, CDR2 SASEGT. V was trimmed by 2 bases and J by 3 bases, leaving 8 bases between them. The CDR3 covers 15 residues. Here the CDR3 DNA reads TGTGCCAGCAGTGAATGGGGAGGTGGGGCCAACGTCCTGACTTTC. Residues: CASSEWGGGANVLTF.

There are a few counts of this clonotype. The chain couples TRBV20-1 to TRBJ1-5; D uncertain. The CDR3 runs to 14 residues. Trimming cost V 3 bases and J 5 bases, with 14 bases left between them. Germline CDR1 DFQATT, CDR2 SNEGSKA (reference sequence). The CDR3, as DNA: TGCAGTGCTAGTAGCCAAGAATCTTATCAGCCCCAGCATTTT. Protein: CSASSQESYQPQHF.

In this sample, this clonotype turned up many times. This chain connects TRBV20-1 to TRBJ2-7; 7 bases line up with TRBD2. Germline CDR1 is DFQATT and CDR2 is SNEGSKA (reference sequence). V shed 6 bases and J 4 bases; nucleotides not matched to a gene: 12. This CDR3 spans 14 amino acids. CDR3 protein: CSASSGTKRYEQYF. CDR3 nucleotides: TGCAGTGCCTCATCTGGGACTAAGCGGTACGAGCAGTACTTC.

This clonotype has at least ten counts. The CDR3 region has the DNA TGCGCCAGCAGCTTGTCCACTCGGACATCGAACACCGGGGAGCTGTTTTTT. Translated, it gives CASSLSTRTSNTGELFF. The rearrangement uses TRBV5-1 and TRBJ2-2; TRBD1 is a possible D gene (5 bases). Trimming left V 1 base short and J 0 bases short, with 13 bases between. CDR1 and CDR2 (germline): SGHRS, YFSETQ. The length of the CDR3 is 17 residues.

A remark on this clonotype: Just one base apart from a much larger clone, this may be a read error. The gene calls are TRBV5-6 and TRBJ2-7, with no clear D. Germline values: CDR1 SGHDT, CDR2 YYEEEE. The length of the CDR3 is 15 residues. The CDR3 DNA reads as TGTGCCAGCAGCTCGCCGGACGGTCCCTCCTACGACCAGTACTTC. It yields the protein CASSSPDGPSYDQYF.

In its sample, this clonotype was seen many times. The chain uses TRBV20-1 and TRBJ2-5, with 9 bases that match TRBD2. J was trimmed by 1 base and V by 4 bases; bases with no gene match: 1. This CDR3 spans 13 amino acids. CDR1 and CDR2 (germline): DFQATT, SNEGSKA (reference sequence). Written as DNA, the CDR3 is TGCAGTGCTATAGCGGGGGTCCAAGAGACCCAGTACTTC. Its translation: CSAIAGVQETQYF.

The chain couples TRBV24-1 to TRBJ2-1; TRBD1 or TRBD2 may be the D gene (6 bases each). The CDR3 length is 16 residues. The V and J ends lost 6 bases and 0 bases respectively, with 14 bases between them. Germline CDR1 reads KGHDR; CDR2 reads SFDVKD. CDR3 sequence: CATSTRGQSSYNEQFF. The DNA of the CDR3 is TGTGCCACCAGTACCCGGGGGCAGAGCTCCTACAATGAGCAGTTCTTC.

The chain combines TRBV5-1 with TRBJ2-3; 10 nucleotides agree with TRBD1. V was pared by 4 bases and J by 4 bases, with 6 bases of the junction left unmatched. This CDR3 comprises 15 residues. Germline V gives CDR1 SGHRS, CDR2 YFSETQ. The CDR3 coding sequence is TGCGCCAGCAGCGTGACAGGGGGCCGGGCAGATACGCAGTATTTT. Protein: CASSVTGGRADTQYF.